A selection of T cell receptor beta chains follows, all from one sample in a study of beta chain features in type 1 diabetes. The data were produced by immunoSEQ multiplex PCR, yet TCRdb's version contains in-frame clones alone and is incomplete. Here the sample spans approximately 170,000 clones, around 8% being singletons. Sequenced material: central memory CD4+ T cells from blood. These receptors were taken from a woman aged 40 to 50 with type 1 diabetes. Each CDR3 is given with its conserved first and last residue. A D gene is named only where the DNA matches it firmly. Rows may omit the clone size; those that give it use once, few, many or a size class.

v_gene: TRBV10-3; j_gene: TRBJ1-2; abundance: NA; d_gene: NA; CDR3aa: CAISAGGGRGYTF; CDR3nt: TGTGCCATCAGTGCTGGAGGCGGGCGTGGCTACACCTTC
v_gene: TRBV29-1; j_gene: TRBJ2-1; abundance: few; d_gene: NA; CDR3aa: CSVDERTYNEQFF; CDR3nt: TGCAGCGTTGATGAGCGCACCTACAATGAGCAGTTCTTC
v_gene: TRBV5-1; j_gene: TRBJ2-1; abundance: few; d_gene: TRBD2; CDR3aa: CASSFSAGANNEQFF; CDR3nt: TGCGCCAGCAGCTTTTCAGCGGGGGCCAACAATGAGCAGTTCTTC
v_gene: TRBV10-1; j_gene: TRBJ2-1; abundance: few; d_gene: TRBD1; CDR3aa: CASRAGTGENNEQFF; CDR3nt: TGCGCCAGCAGGGCCGGGACAGGGGAAAACAATGAGCAGTTCTTC
v_gene: TRBV5-6; j_gene: TRBJ2-7; abundance: few; d_gene: NA; CDR3aa: CASSLTQTPLQYF; CDR3nt: TGTGCCAGCAGCCTAACACAGACACCTTTGCAGTACTTC
v_gene: TRBV6-6; j_gene: TRBJ2-1; abundance: NA; d_gene: TRBD2; CDR3aa: CASSILAGGYNEQFF; CDR3nt: TGTGCCAGCAGTATACTAGCGGGGGGATACAATGAGCAGTTCTTC
v_gene: TRBV27; j_gene: TRBJ1-1; abundance: few; d_gene: NA; CDR3aa: CASSDHRDIQEAFF; CDR3nt: TGTGCCAGCAGTGACCACCGGGACATCCAAGAAGCTTTCTTT
v_gene: TRBV6-6; j_gene: TRBJ2-1; abundance: NA; d_gene: NA; CDR3aa: CASSPGVEQFF; CDR3nt: TGTGCCAGCAGTCCAGGGGTTGAGCAGTTCTTC
v_gene: TRBV5-6; j_gene: TRBJ1-1; abundance: few; d_gene: NA; CDR3aa: CASSLRRGTEAFF; CDR3nt: TGTGCCAGCAGCTTGAGAAGAGGCACTGAAGCTTTCTTT
v_gene: TRBV14; j_gene: TRBJ2-4; abundance: NA; d_gene: NA; CDR3aa: CASSQDQGLNIQYF; CDR3nt: TGTGCCAGCAGCCAAGATCAGGGTCTTAACATTCAGTACTTC
v_gene: TRBV19; j_gene: TRBJ2-7; abundance: NA; d_gene: TRBD2; CDR3aa: CASSIRPGGEQYF; CDR3nt: TGTGCCAGTAGTATCCGGCCGGGGGGCGAGCAGTACTTC
v_gene: TRBV28; j_gene: TRBJ1-2; abundance: NA; d_gene: NA; CDR3aa: CASRPPEGVGGYDGGYTF; CDR3nt: TGTGCCAGCAGGCCCCCAGAGGGCGTAGGAGGCTATGACGGTGGCTACACCTTC
v_gene: TRBV19; j_gene: TRBJ2-1; abundance: few; d_gene: TRBD2; CDR3aa: CASSLTSGRNEQFF; CDR3nt: TGTGCCAGTAGTTTGACTAGCGGGAGGAATGAGCAGTTCTTC
v_gene: TRBV11-1; j_gene: TRBJ2-7; abundance: few; d_gene: NA; CDR3aa: CASSLAGNEQYF; CDR3nt: TGTGCCAGCAGCTTAGCCGGGAACGAGCAGTACTTC
v_gene: TRBV20-1; j_gene: TRBJ1-1; abundance: few; d_gene: NA; CDR3aa: CSAPRVAFF; CDR3nt: TGCAGTGCTCCCAGGGTCGCTTTCTTT
v_gene: TRBV30; j_gene: TRBJ2-7; abundance: NA; d_gene: TRBD2; CDR3aa: CAWSRGRSGRFSYEQYF; CDR3nt: TGTGCCTGGAGTAGGGGGCGGAGCGGGAGGTTCTCCTACGAGCAGTACTTC
v_gene: TRBV30; j_gene: TRBJ2-5; abundance: few; d_gene: NA; CDR3aa: CAWSAGGGGSGLQYF; CDR3nt: TGTGCCTGGAGTGCGGGTGGGGGCGGGAGTGGGCTCCAGTACTTC
v_gene: TRBV4-2; j_gene: TRBJ1-2; abundance: NA; d_gene: NA; CDR3aa: CASSQGAGQVGYGYTF; CDR3nt: TGTGCCAGCAGCCAAGGGGCAGGGCAAGTCGGCTATGGCTACACCTTC
v_gene: TRBV15; j_gene: TRBJ2-1; abundance: few; d_gene: NA; CDR3aa: CATSTGFSSYNEQFF; CDR3nt: TGTGCCACCAGCACCGGTTTTAGCTCCTACAATGAGCAGTTCTTC
v_gene: TRBV4-1; j_gene: TRBJ2-5; abundance: NA; d_gene: NA; CDR3aa: CASSPKGTDQETQYF; CDR3nt: TGCGCCAGCAGCCCGAAAGGGACTGATCAAGAGACCCAGTACTTC
v_gene: TRBV4-3; j_gene: TRBJ2-1; abundance: many; d_gene: NA; CDR3aa: CASSQHREREQFF; CDR3nt: TGCGCCAGCAGCCAGCACAGGGAACGTGAGCAGTTCTTC
v_gene: TRBV5-4; j_gene: TRBJ1-6; abundance: NA; d_gene: TRBD1; CDR3aa: CASSLGVDRGDSPLHF; CDR3nt: TGTGCCAGCAGCTTGGGAGTTGACAGGGGTGATTCACCCCTCCACTTT
v_gene: TRBV5-4; j_gene: TRBJ1-3; abundance: NA; d_gene: TRBD1; CDR3aa: CASSPGTDGNTIYF; CDR3nt: TGTGCCAGCAGCCCCGGGACAGACGGAAACACCATATATTTT
v_gene: TRBV7-8; j_gene: TRBJ2-7; abundance: NA; d_gene: TRBD1; CDR3aa: CASSLKGQGYEQYF; CDR3nt: TGTGCCAGCAGCTTAAAAGGACAGGGCTACGAGCAGTACTTC
v_gene: TRBV11-2; j_gene: TRBJ2-1; abundance: NA; d_gene: TRBD2; CDR3aa: CASSLGTSGQSYNEQFF; CDR3nt: TGTGCCAGCAGCTTAGGGACTAGCGGCCAATCCTACAATGAGCAGTTCTTC
v_gene: TRBV5-1; j_gene: TRBJ2-1; abundance: NA; d_gene: TRBD1; CDR3aa: CASSAGQGSVNEQFF; CDR3nt: TGCGCCAGCAGCGCGGGACAGGGGTCTGTCAATGAGCAGTTCTTC
v_gene: TRBV7-9; j_gene: TRBJ2-3; abundance: few; d_gene: NA; CDR3aa: CASSLGAASGTDTQYF; CDR3nt: TGTGCCAGCAGCTTAGGTGCCGCCTCGGGCACAGATACGCAGTATTTT
v_gene: TRBV5-6; j_gene: TRBJ2-1; abundance: NA; d_gene: TRBD2; CDR3aa: CASSLGLAGGSEQFF; CDR3nt: TGTGCCAGCAGCTTGGGTCTAGCGGGGGGCAGCGAGCAGTTCTTC
v_gene: TRBV19; j_gene: TRBJ1-5; abundance: NA; d_gene: TRBD1; CDR3aa: CASSPSGQGESQPQHF; CDR3nt: TGTGCCAGTAGTCCGTCGGGACAGGGGGAGAGTCAGCCCCAGCATTTT
v_gene: TRBV7-2; j_gene: TRBJ1-4; abundance: NA; d_gene: NA; CDR3aa: CASSLGGRVEKLFF; CDR3nt: TGTGCCAGCAGCTTAGGGGGGCGCGTTGAAAAACTGTTTTTT
v_gene: TRBV28; j_gene: TRBJ1-2; abundance: few; d_gene: NA; CDR3aa: CATGGGLYGYTF; CDR3nt: TGTGCCACCGGTGGAGGGCTTTATGGCTACACCTTC
v_gene: TRBV29-1; j_gene: TRBJ2-3; abundance: few; d_gene: TRBD2; CDR3aa: CSVRRTRGEGTDTQYF; CDR3nt: TGCAGCGTCCGACGGACTAGAGGGGAAGGCACAGATACGCAGTATTTT
v_gene: TRBV7-9; j_gene: TRBJ1-1; abundance: NA; d_gene: NA; CDR3aa: CASSLGTATEAFF; CDR3nt: TGTGCCAGCAGCTTAGGGACAGCCACTGAAGCTTTCTTT
v_gene: TRBV11-2; j_gene: TRBJ1-3; abundance: NA; d_gene: NA; CDR3aa: CASSPISGNTIYF; CDR3nt: TGTGCCAGCAGCCCCATCTCTGGAAACACCATATATTTT
v_gene: TRBV9; j_gene: TRBJ2-7; abundance: NA; d_gene: NA; CDR3aa: CASNPDGSAGEQYF; CDR3nt: TGTGCCAGCAATCCCGACGGTTCCGCGGGCGAGCAGTACTTC
v_gene: TRBV19; j_gene: TRBJ2-7; abundance: few; d_gene: TRBD1; CDR3aa: CASRPGQGSYEQYF; CDR3nt: TGTGCCAGTAGGCCGGGACAGGGGTCCTACGAGCAGTACTTC
v_gene: TRBV20-1; j_gene: TRBJ2-5; abundance: NA; d_gene: NA; CDR3aa: CSAENQETQYF; CDR3nt: TGCAGTGCCGAGAACCAAGAGACCCAGTACTTC
v_gene: TRBV5-1; j_gene: TRBJ2-1; abundance: NA; d_gene: NA; CDR3aa: CTSSTDSYNEQFF; CDR3nt: TGCACCAGCAGTACAGACTCCTACAATGAGCAGTTCTTC
v_gene: TRBV7-9; j_gene: TRBJ2-7; abundance: NA; d_gene: NA; CDR3aa: CASSFNKGPKYEQYF; CDR3nt: TGTGCCAGCAGCTTTAATAAGGGGCCGAAATACGAGCAGTACTTC
v_gene: TRBV14; j_gene: TRBJ2-3; abundance: few; d_gene: NA; CDR3aa: CASSPWGGDSDTQYF; CDR3nt: TGTGCCAGCAGCCCTTGGGGGGGCGATTCAGATACGCAGTATTTT
v_gene: TRBV27; j_gene: TRBJ1-1; abundance: NA; d_gene: NA; CDR3aa: CASKRNRERTEAFF; CDR3nt: TGTGCCAGCAAAAGAAACAGGGAAAGAACTGAAGCTTTCTTT
v_gene: TRBV7-3; j_gene: TRBJ2-1; abundance: few; d_gene: TRBD1; CDR3aa: CASSFAGGGVRNEQFF; CDR3nt: TGTGCCAGCAGCTTCGCAGGGGGCGGGGTACGCAATGAGCAGTTCTTC
v_gene: TRBV5-4; j_gene: TRBJ2-5; abundance: NA; d_gene: TRBD2; CDR3aa: CASSPTGTSGQETQYF; CDR3nt: TGTGCCAGCAGCCCCACCGGGACTAGCGGCCAAGAGACCCAGTACTTC